A selection of T cell receptor beta chains follows, all from one sample in a study of blood T cells in healthy people across ages. TCRdb fed the 5' RACE reads into MiXCR, producing one record per CDR3 protein. The table includes some 1.5 million distinct CDR3 sequences, under 30% detected once. Sequencing input: blood. These receptors came from a woman aged 25-40 years in good health. CDR3s include the opening cysteine and the closing phenylalanine or tryptophan. A D gene is named only where the DNA matches it firmly. Part of the rows lack a size; the others show once, few, many or a class for expanded clones.

d_gene | len | j_gene | abundance | v_gene | CDR3nt | CDR3aa
TRBD1 | 15 | TRBJ2-5 | few | TRBV18 | TGTGCCAGCTCATATGGCAAGACAGGGGACGAGACCCAGTACTTC | CASSYGKTGDETQYF
- | 15 | TRBJ1-4 | - | TRBV30 | TGTGCCTGGAGTGTCCCGGGCCCCGGAGGAGAAAAACTGTTTTTT | CAWSVPGPGGEKLFF
- | 15 | TRBJ1-1 | - | TRBV5-5 | TGTGCCAGCAGCCCAACGACAGCCCTGAACACTGAAGCTTTCTTT | CASSPTTALNTEAFF
TRBD1 | 15 | TRBJ1-2 | - | TRBV7-2 | TGTGCCAGCAGCCGAACCCGGGACAGGGGGTATGGCTACACCTTC | CASSRTRDRGYGYTF
- | 13 | TRBJ1-2 | - | TRBV7-2 | TGTGCCGGCAGCTTAGTACAGAACTATGGCTACACCTTC | CAGSLVQNYGYTF
TRBD2 | 16 | TRBJ2-3 | - | TRBV7-9 | TGTGCCAGCAGCCCAATTAGCGGGGAAAGCATAGATACGCAGTATTTT | CASSPISGESIDTQYF
- | 13 | TRBJ2-3 | - | TRBV10-2 | TGCGCCAGCGGGGTCGCGGGCACAGATACGCAGTATTTT | CASGVAGTDTQYF
TRBD2 | 15 | TRBJ2-7 | - | TRBV12-3/TRBV12-4 | TGTGCCAGCAGCCTTCTCTATAGCGGGAATGACGAGCAGTACTTC | CASSLLYSGNDEQYF
- | 12 | TRBJ1-4 | - | TRBV12-3/TRBV12-4 | TGTGCCAGCGGTTTGGGAGCACAGGAACTGTTTTTT | CASGLGAQELFF
- | 14 | TRBJ2-1 | - | TRBV3-1 | TGTGCCAGCAGCCAAGATATGGCTGGCGATGAGCAGTTCTTC | CASSQDMAGDEQFF
TRBD1 | 15 | TRBJ1-5 | - | TRBV5-1 | TGCGCCAGCAGAATTCGCGGGACAGCAAATCAGCCCCAGCATTTT | CASRIRGTANQPQHF
- | 14 | TRBJ1-2 | - | TRBV7-2 | TGTGCCAGCAGCTTAGGCGGGGGCCCTCGGGGCTACACCTTC | CASSLGGGPRGYTF
TRBD1 | 15 | TRBJ2-1 | few | TRBV27 | TGTGCCAGCAGTCCGGGACAGGGGGTGGACAATGAGCAGTTCTTC | CASSPGQGVDNEQFF
- | 14 | TRBJ1-1 | few | TRBV27 | TGTGCCAGCAGAACCTTAAGGGGGGACACTGAAGCTTTCTTT | CASRTLRGDTEAFF
- | 13 | TRBJ2-3 | many | TRBV29-1 | TGCAGCGGATCACCCGGCGGGGCAGATACGCAGTATTTT | CSGSPGGADTQYF
- | 13 | TRBJ2-1 | - | TRBV7-2 | TGTGCCAGCACTAGCCGATACTACAATGAGCAGTTCTTC | CASTSRYYNEQFF
TRBD1 | 15 | TRBJ1-2 | - | TRBV20-1 | TGCAGTGCTAGAGCCCCGGGACAGGGGACAAATGGCTACACCTTC | CSARAPGQGTNGYTF
- | 15 | TRBJ2-1 | few | TRBV6-2/TRBV6-3 | TGTGCCAGCAGGACCTGGAGGACTGGGGTTGGTGAGCAGTTCTTC | CASRTWRTGVGEQFF
- | 14 | TRBJ2-4 | once | TRBV6-1 | TGTGCCAGCAGTGAGATGGAGGGGAAAAACATTCAGTACTTC | CASSEMEGKNIQYF
TRBD2 | 14 | TRBJ2-5 | - | TRBV20-1 | TGCAGTGCTGATACTAGCGGGAAGGGTGAGACCCAGTACTTC | CSADTSGKGETQYF
TRBD2 | 16 | TRBJ2-1 | - | TRBV28 | TGTGCCAGCAGTTCCCGACTAGCCTACTCCTACAATGAGCAGTTCTTC | CASSSRLAYSYNEQFF
- | 14 | TRBJ1-2 | few | TRBV6-6 | TGTGCCAGCAGTTACACAGCCGGGAACTATGGCTACACCTTC | CASSYTAGNYGYTF
TRBD2 | 16 | TRBJ2-1 | many | TRBV6-4 | TGTGCCAGCAGTGACTCCGCTAGCGGGGGGAACAATGAGCAGTTCTTC | CASSDSASGGNNEQFF
- | 16 | TRBJ2-7 | few | TRBV5-1 | TGCGCCAGCAGCCCGGGCCAGGGAACGAGCTCCTACGAGCAGTACTTC | CASSPGQGTSSYEQYF
- | 14 | TRBJ2-2 | few | TRBV29-1 | TGCAGCGTTAGTTTAGGTGATGGCACCGGGGAGCTGTTTTTT | CSVSLGDGTGELFF
TRBD1 | 14 | TRBJ1-1 | - | TRBV29-1 | TGCAGCGCTGCGGGACGGGGACAGGGGGCTGAAGCTTTCTTT | CSAAGRGQGAEAFF
- | 15 | TRBJ1-2 | few | TRBV4-2 | TGTGCCAGCAGCCAGGGGACCGTCCAGTACTATGGCTACACCTTC | CASSQGTVQYYGYTF
- | 14 | TRBJ1-1 | few | TRBV15 | TGTGCCACCAGCTTGCGACGGGAGAACACTGAAGCTTTCTTT | CATSLRRENTEAFF
- | 13 | TRBJ2-5 | many | TRBV29-1 | TGCAGCGTTTCGGACAGCAACCAAGAGACCCAGTACTTC | CSVSDSNQETQYF
TRBD1 | 14 | TRBJ1-3 | - | TRBV28 | TGCGCCAGTAGTACAGGGGCAAGAGGAAACACCATATATTTT | CASSTGARGNTIYF
TRBD1 | 15 | TRBJ1-6 | many | TRBV12-3/TRBV12-4 | TGTGCCAGCAGTCCGTCCCGGGACAGGGGCGGGGCCCTCCACTTT | CASSPSRDRGGALHF
- | 14 | TRBJ2-7 | many | TRBV6-5 | TGTGCCAGCAGTTACTCGGCAGGGTACGACGAGCAGTACTTC | CASSYSAGYDEQYF
- | 15 | TRBJ1-1 | few | TRBV2 | TGTGCCAGCTGGGGGCGAGAATTGGGTAGCACTGAAGCTTTCTTT | CASWGRELGSTEAFF
- | 15 | TRBJ2-3 | few | TRBV11-2 | TGTGCCAGCAGTTCACTAGAGGCTGCGGTAGATACGCAGTATTTT | CASSSLEAAVDTQYF
- | 15 | TRBJ2-4 | - | TRBV20-1 | TGCAGTGCTAGACAGGGGACTTTGGCCAAAAACATTCAGTACTTC | CSARQGTLAKNIQYF
- | 13 | TRBJ1-2 | - | TRBV6-2/TRBV6-3 | TGTGCCAGCAGTTACGGGAGGCCTACGGGCTACACCTTC | CASSYGRPTGYTF
- | 16 | TRBJ2-1 | few | TRBV4-3 | TGCGCCAGCAGCCAAGATCGGTATGTCTCCTACAATGAGCAGTTCTTC | CASSQDRYVSYNEQFF
- | 13 | TRBJ2-4 | many | TRBV7-2 | TGTGCCAGCAGCTTAGACCAGGTCAACATTCAGTACTTC | CASSLDQVNIQYF
TRBD1 | 13 | TRBJ2-4 | - | TRBV12-3/TRBV12-4 | TGTGCCAGCAGTCCGGGACAGCTCCCCATTCAGTACTTC | CASSPGQLPIQYF
TRBD2 | 14 | TRBJ2-3 | few | TRBV5-1 | TGCGCCAGCCAGCGGGGGCGCGATACAGATACGCAGTATTTT | CASQRGRDTDTQYF
- | 14 | TRBJ1-6 | few | TRBV7-2 | TGTGCCAGCAGCTTATCGCTAGTTAATTCACCCCTCCACTTT | CASSLSLVNSPLHF
- | 13 | TRBJ1-2 | - | TRBV6-6 | TGTGCCAGCAGTTACGAGGGGGGTCATGGCTACACCTTC | CASSYEGGHGYTF
- | 13 | TRBJ2-3 | - | TRBV19 | TGTGCCAGTAGTATTTTGGGGATAGATACGCAGTATTTT | CASSILGIDTQYF
- | 15 | TRBJ1-5 | - | TRBV18 | TGTGCCAGCTCACAGGCAGGGTCTCAGAATCAGCCCCAGCATTTT | CASSQAGSQNQPQHF
TRBD2 | 15 | TRBJ2-5 | many | TRBV2 | TGTGCCAGCAGTGCGAGCGGGGGGCCATTGGAGACCCAGTACTTC | CASSASGGPLETQYF
TRBD2 | 16 | TRBJ2-1 | - | TRBV6-6 | TGTGCCAGCAGTTACTCGACTAGCATTAAAGGAGATGAGCAGTTCTTC | CASSYSTSIKGDEQFF
- | 14 | TRBJ2-3 | - | TRBV7-2 | TGTGCCAGCAGCTACCCGGGATACACAGATACGCAGTATTTT | CASSYPGYTDTQYF
- | 15 | TRBJ2-3 | - | TRBV10-3 | TGTGCCTCCTCCGGGAACTCGGACGTCCCAGATACGCAGTATTTT | CASSGNSDVPDTQYF
TRBD1 | 14 | TRBJ2-3 | - | TRBV6-2/TRBV6-3 | TGTGCCAGCAGACCCACAGGGGGACTAGATACGCAGTATTTT | CASRPTGGLDTQYF
TRBD1 | 14 | TRBJ1-6 | - | TRBV3-1 | TGTGCCAGCAGACGGGACAGCGCTAATTCACCCCTCCACTTT | CASRRDSANSPLHF
- | 15 | TRBJ1-2 | - | TRBV6-5 | TGTGCCAGCAGCCTCGGGTCCCCCCAGTGGTATGGCTACACCTTC | CASSLGSPQWYGYTF
- | 13 | TRBJ1-2 | few | TRBV2 | TGTGCCAGCAGTCCCGGGACTATCTATGGCTACACCTTC | CASSPGTIYGYTF
TRBD1 | 14 | TRBJ1-1 | - | TRBV12-3/TRBV12-4 | TGTGCCAGCACTCCGGGACAGGGGAGGACTGAAGCTTTCTTT | CASTPGQGRTEAFF
- | 15 | TRBJ2-3 | few | TRBV20-1 | TGCAGTGCCCCCCGGTCGGGACTCAGCACAGATACGCAGTATTTT | CSAPRSGLSTDTQYF
- | 15 | TRBJ2-3 | few | TRBV4-3 | TGCGCCAGCAGCCAAGAATGGCTAGCGACAGATACGCAGTATTTT | CASSQEWLATDTQYF
- | 15 | TRBJ2-7 | - | TRBV3-1 | TGTGCCAGCAGCACCCTTCGCGGGGCCGCCTACGAGCAGTACTTC | CASSTLRGAAYEQYF
TRBD1 | 14 | TRBJ1-2 | once | TRBV4-1 | TGCGCCAGCAGCCAGGACAGGGGGATAGGGGGCTACACCTTC | CASSQDRGIGGYTF
- | 15 | TRBJ2-2 | few | TRBV12-3/TRBV12-4 | TGTGCCAGCAGTTTTTCGGGGGCTCGCGGCGGGGAGCTGTTTTTT | CASSFSGARGGELFF
- | 14 | TRBJ2-5 | - | TRBV25-1 | TGTGCCAGCAGTCGACGGTCGGGTTCGGAGACCCAGTACTTC | CASSRRSGSETQYF